Presented here are 22 T cell receptor beta chains from one specimen sequenced in a study of post-analysis software for immune sequencing data. Unique molecular identifiers were built into the TCR beta cDNA libraries. In TCRdb, the PCR reads were re-called with MiXCR into one record per CDR3 protein. Among approximately 770,000 distinct CDR3 sequences listed, roughly 50% were seen once. Study-wide points: Patients used about five TRBV segments, including TRBV5-6, TRBV5-1 and TRBV20-1, more often than controls.

No antigens are known for them. Sequencing was carried out using blood. The receptor source for this set is a girl aged 10 to 17 with multiple sclerosis.

This sequence joins TRBV13 and TRBJ2-5, with 8 nucleotides matching TRBD1. Germline CDR1 reads PRHDT; CDR2 reads FYEKMQ (reference sequence). Germline trimming cut 5 bases from V and 5 bases from J; bases unmatched to any gene: 10. The CDR3 is 15 residues long. The CDR3 DNA sequence: TGTGCCAGCAGCGCCGACAGGGGTTCGGTGGAGACCCAGTACTTC. It codes for CASSADRGSVETQYF.

This clonotype has a handful of counts. The V and J genes are TRBV6-5 and TRBJ1-1, with TRBD1 identical over 7 bases. CDR3 size: 12 residues. After removal of 4 bases from V and 5 bases from J, the junction contained 1 base not matched to a gene. From germline, CDR1 is MNHEY and CDR2 SVGAGI. DNA of the CDR3: TGTGCCAGCAGTTCACAGGGGACTGAAGCTTTCTTT. Translated, it gives CASSSQGTEAFF.

The rearrangement uses TRBV14 and TRBJ1-2, with unresolved D. This CDR3 is built from 14 residues. The germline V gene encodes CDR1 SGHDN and CDR2 FVKESK. Trimming removed 0 bases at V and 5 bases at J, with 10 bases between. CDR3 amino acids: CASSQESGRYGYTF. As DNA, the CDR3 is TGTGCCAGCAGCCAAGAGAGTGGACGTTATGGCTACACCTTC.

This sequence joins TRBV5-1 and TRBJ2-7; maybe TRBD2 (6 bases). The CDR3 totals 15 residues. V was clipped by 0 bases and J by 0 bases, with 10 bases between them. Germline V gene sequence: CDR1 SGHRS, CDR2 YFSETQ. In DNA, the CDR3 is TGCGCCAGCAGCTTGGAGGACGGGGGCTCCTACGAGCAGTACTTC. Translated, it gives CASSLEDGGSYEQYF.

The V and J genes are TRBV6-5 and TRBJ2-5; D ambiguous. CDR3 size: 14 residues. V gave up 0 bases and J gave up 2 bases, with 7 bases separating them. Germline lookup yields CDR1 MNHEY and CDR2 SVGAGI. CDR3 protein: CASSYSTWQETQYF. CDR3 nucleotides: TGTGCCAGCAGTTACTCGACGTGGCAAGAGACCCAGTACTTC.

The V and J genes are TRBV15 and TRBJ2-5, with 10 nucleotides matching TRBD2. The CDR3 has 16 amino acids. With 0 bases clipped from V and 2 bases from J, the junction kept 3 bases outside the gene matches. Germline V gene lookup returns CDR1 LNHNV and CDR2 YYDKDF (reference sequence). The CDR3 bases are TGTGCCACCAGCAGAGAACCACTAGCGGGGCAAGAGACCCAGTACTTC. Translation: CATSREPLAGQETQYF.

This clonotype was counted between two and nine times. The chain recombines TRBV12-3 or TRBV12-4 with TRBJ2-3; D is ambiguous. V dropped 5 bases and J dropped 2 bases, with 5 bases sitting between them. The CDR3 extends over 12 amino acids. Written as DNA, the CDR3 is TGTGCCAGCAGTGGCCTCACAGATACGCAGTATTTT. Protein: CASSGLTDTQYF.

This rearrangement joins TRBV13 to TRBJ2-3; 9 bases are a match to TRBD1. Germline CDR1 and CDR2: PRHDT and FYEKMQ (reference sequence). This CDR3 contains 15 residues. Trimming cost V 5 bases and J 4 bases; bases outside gene matches: 7. The CDR3 sequence: CASSHRDRVPDTQYF. The CDR3 bases are TGTGCCAGCAGCCACCGGGACAGGGTTCCAGATACGCAGTATTTT.

On this clonotype: A clone one base away is much larger, so this may be a read error. CDR3 residues: CSARGRVEQYF. The CDR3 bases are TGCAGTGCTAGGGGACGGGTGGAGCAGTACTTC. The V and J genes are TRBV20-1 and TRBJ2-5, with D perhaps assigned TRBD1 or TRBD2 (5 bases each). V was cut by 3 bases and J by 11 bases, with 13 bases left in between. The CDR3 is 11 amino acids. Germline assignment: CDR1 DFQATT and CDR2 SNEGSKA (reference sequence).

A few counts support this clonotype. The rearrangement links TRBV24-1 to TRBJ2-3; D unclear. The CDR3 has 13 amino acids. Looked up from germline, CDR1 is KGHDR and CDR2 is SFDVKD. V shed 7 bases and J shed 2 bases, with 9 bases lying between them. CDR3 nucleotide sequence: TGTGCCACCAGCTCCAGGAACACAGATACGCAGTATTTT. As protein: CATSSRNTDTQYF.

V usage is TRBV20-1 and J usage is TRBJ1-2; D gene unclear. CDR1 DFQATT and CDR2 SNEGSKA come from the germline V gene (reference sequence). This CDR3 comprises 12 residues. V dropped 5 bases and J dropped 4 bases, with 11 bases sitting between them. CDR3 protein: CSAGPPGYGYTF. CDR3 nucleotide sequence: TGCAGTGCTGGACCGCCCGGCTATGGCTACACCTTC.

J is TRBJ1-6 and V is TRBV12-3 or TRBV12-4, with D possibly TRBD1 on 5 matching bases. V shed 8 bases and J shed 5 bases, with 19 bases lying between them. The CDR3 sequence is 16 residues long. CDR3 sequence reads: CASALEGQMNNSPLHF. In DNA form, the CDR3 reads TGTGCCAGCGCACTCGAAGGACAAATGAATAATTCACCCCTCCACTTT.

This chain connects TRBV12-3 or TRBV12-4 to TRBJ2-1; D call uncertain. The CDR3 totals 14 residues. The V end was cut by 2 bases, the J end by 0 bases, with 5 bases between. CDR3 protein: CASSLRNSYNEQFF. CDR3 nucleotide sequence: TGTGCCAGCAGTTTACGAAACTCCTACAATGAGCAGTTCTTC.

The chain couples TRBV28 to TRBJ1-5; D ambiguous. Germline assignment: CDR1 MDHEN and CDR2 SYDVKM. This CDR3 is 15 amino acids long. Trimming pared 2 bases from V and 0 bases from J, leaving 8 bases between. The CDR3 loop reads CASSLMEYSNQPQHF. Written as DNA, the CDR3 is TGTGCCAGCAGTTTAATGGAGTATAGCAATCAGCCCCAGCATTTT. Full variable domain (outside the CDR3, taken from reference TRBV28 and TRBJ1-5): DVKVTQSSRYLVKRTGEKVFLECVQDMDHENMFWYRQDPGLGLRLIYFSYDVKMKEKGDIPEGYSVSREKKERFSLILESASTNQTSMYLCASSLMEYSNQPQHFGDGTRLSIL.

This clonotype showed up just once. The chain joins TRBV29-1 to TRBJ1-2; tentatively, D is TRBD1 (5 bases). CDR1 is SQVTM, CDR2 ANQGSEA, per germline. Trimming removed 7 bases at V and 7 bases at J, with 19 bases between. The CDR3 loop spans 13 amino acids. In DNA, the CDR3 is TGCAGCGGATCCGAGGTCACGGGGGGTGGCTACACCTTC. This codes for CSGSEVTGGGYTF.

The chain recombines TRBV20-1 with TRBJ2-5; possibly TRBD2 for D (6 bases). The assigned J gene may be wrong: the sequence end matches TRBJ2-7 better. From germline, CDR1 is DFQATT and CDR2 SNEGSKA (reference sequence). This CDR3 contains 14 residues. This CDR3 reads CSASSGGTPHEQYF. The CDR3 DNA reads TGCAGTGCTAGCTCGGGCGGGACTCCGCACGAGCAGTACTTC.

The chain recombines TRBV20-1 with TRBJ2-3; TRBD2 matches 8 bases. The V gene's germline CDR1 is DFQATT and CDR2 SNEGSKA (reference sequence). The CDR3 sequence is 15 residues long. With V trimmed by 1 base and J by 4 bases, 7 bases remained unmatched. The CDR3 reads CSARGAGGGADTQYF. The DNA for the CDR3 is TGCAGTGCTAGAGGGGCGGGAGGAGGGGCAGATACGCAGTATTTT.

This clonotype appeared many times. This chain links TRBV12-3 or TRBV12-4 with TRBJ2-7, with a possible D match to TRBD2 (5 bases). Trimming cost V 6 bases and J 2 bases, with 11 bases left between them. This CDR3 has 13 residues. CDR3 DNA sequence: TGTGCCAGCAGGAGGACTGCAACCTACGAGCAGTACTTC. Protein sequence: CASRRTATYEQYF.

The CDR3 region is CSARDTGADTEAFF. DNA for the CDR3: TGCAGTGCTAGGGATACAGGGGCGGACACTGAAGCTTTCTTT. V is TRBV20-1 and J is TRBJ1-1; 7 bases fit TRBD1. Per the germline V gene, CDR1 is DFQATT and CDR2 is SNEGSKA (reference sequence). The CDR3 covers 14 residues. Trimming took 3 bases from V and 3 from J; bases not matched to a gene: 7.

The rearrangement links TRBV6-5 to TRBJ2-1; D might be TRBD1 or TRBD2, each matching 5 bases. Germline lookup yields CDR1 MNHEY and CDR2 SVGAGI. The V end lost 2 bases, the J end lost 6 bases, and 11 bases lay between the germline ends. The CDR3 loop spans 14 amino acids. The CDR3 region is CASSYTGRRNEQFF. Written as DNA, the CDR3 is TGTGCCAGCAGTTACACGGGACGGCGCAATGAGCAGTTCTTC.

A few counts support this clonotype. The chain employs TRBV4-3 and TRBJ2-7; D possibly corresponds to TRBD1 (6 bases). This CDR3 comprises 17 residues. The germline V and J ends were trimmed by 1 base and 0 bases, with 16 bases remaining between them. Germline CDR1 LGHNA, CDR2 YSLEER. This CDR3 reads CASSQGLGRGSSYEQYF. The CDR3 region has the DNA TGCGCCAGCAGCCAAGGTTTGGGCAGGGGCAGCTCCTACGAGCAGTACTTC.

The chain employs TRBV20-1 and TRBJ2-1; D not resolved. Germline-derived CDR1 and CDR2 are DFQATT and SNEGSKA (reference sequence). V was cut by 6 bases and J by 4 bases, with 13 bases left in between. CDR3 length: 13 amino acids. CDR3: CSAYQTNYNEQFF. CDR3 nucleotides: TGCAGTGCCTATCAGACAAATTACAATGAGCAGTTCTTC.